These 15 T cell receptor beta chains originate from one sample sequenced in a study of T cell changes during pregnancy in multiple sclerosis. The assay was immunoSEQ multiplex PCR, and TCRdb's table has in-frame clones only and misses some. The sample has approximately 96,000 clones, just over 90% seen once. Sample: peripheral blood, taken after pregnancy. The receptors originated from a female donor in good health, enrolled as a control in a pregnancy study.

The chain recombines TRBV30 with TRBJ2-5; D is possibly TRBD2 (7 bases). V was clipped by 0 bases and J by 3 bases, with 11 bases between them. The germline V gene has CDR1 GTSNPN and CDR2 SVGIG (reference sequence). This CDR3 is 14 amino acids long. CDR3 DNA sequence: TGTGCCTGGAGTGTCGGAGGGGGGGAAGAGACCCAGTACTTC. Protein product: CAWSVGGGEETQYF.

V gene TRBV6-1 combines with J gene TRBJ1-3; no clear D. The CDR3 has 13 residues. V lost 0 bases and J lost 5, with 5 bases in between. CDR1 and CDR2 from the germline V gene are MNHNS and SASEGT. The CDR3 sequence is CASSEARRNTIYF. CDR3 DNA sequence: TGTGCCAGCAGTGAAGCGAGAAGAAACACCATATATTTT.

The genes are TRBV10-3 and TRBJ1-2, with TRBD1 matching 8 bases. Germline V CDR1 and CDR2: ENHRY, SYGVKD. There are 15 residues in the CDR3. With 5 bases clipped from V and 2 bases from J, the junction kept 7 bases outside the gene matches. The CDR3 DNA sequence: TGTGCCATCAGTAAGACAGGGGATAAGAACTATGGCTACACCTTC. The encoded protein is CAISKTGDKNYGYTF.

The V gene is TRBV10-3, the J gene TRBJ1-5; D is unresolved. Germline lookup yields CDR1 ENHRY and CDR2 SYGVKD. The CDR3 consists of 14 residues. The germline V and J ends were trimmed by 2 bases and 0 bases, with 5 bases remaining between them. DNA for the CDR3: TGTGCCATCAGTGAGGGCCTTAGCAATCAGCCCCAGCATTTT. Translated: CAISEGLSNQPQHF.

This clone was found a few times. The chain combines TRBV7-2 with TRBJ1-6; 8 positions agree with TRBD1. In germline, CDR1 is SGHTA, CDR2 FQGNSA. The ends lost 3 bases at V and 7 bases at J; junction bases unmatched: 5. CDR3 length: 15 residues. CDR3 nucleotide sequence: TGTGCCAGCAGCTTGGACAGGGCTTGGAATTCACCCCTCCACTTT. Its translation is CASSLDRAWNSPLHF.

The gene calls are TRBV27 and TRBJ1-2; tentative D call: TRBD1 (5 bases). The CDR3 is 14 residues long. V was trimmed by 5 bases and J by 2 bases, leaving 12 bases between them. Germline CDR1 and CDR2: MNHEY and SMNVEV (reference sequence). CDR3: CASSPSGGNYGYTF. The DNA of the CDR3 is TGTGCCAGCAGTCCGAGCGGGGGGAACTATGGCTACACCTTC.

The chain carries TRBV7-6 and TRBJ1-5; TRBD1 matches at 7 bases. V lost 5 bases to trimming and J lost 7 bases; unmatched junction nucleotides: 8. The CDR3 loop spans 14 amino acids. CDR1 is SGHVS and CDR2 is FNYEAQ in the germline V gene. CDR3: CASSNTGAGQPQHF. CDR3 nucleotide sequence: TGTGCCAGCAGCAATACAGGGGCGGGCCAGCCCCAGCATTTT.

This clone was seen at least ten times. The V and J genes are TRBV19 and TRBJ1-1; possible D gene TRBD1, 6 bases. Trimming took off 9 bases at V and 2 bases at J, with 10 bases between the two ends. Germline CDR1 and CDR2: LNHDA and SQIVND (reference sequence). The CDR3 has 12 amino acids. The CDR3, as DNA: TGTGCCAGCGGACAGCCCAACACTGAAGCTTTCTTT. It encodes CASGQPNTEAFF.

The chain is built from TRBV9 and TRBJ1-6; tentatively, D is TRBD1 (6 bases). CDR1 is SGDLS, CDR2 YYNGEE, per germline. This CDR3 region has 13 residues. V lost 7 bases and J 6 bases, leaving 11 bases between the germline ends. CDR3 sequence: CASRRGANSPLHF. The DNA of the CDR3 is TGTGCCAGCCGGCGGGGGGCTAATTCACCCCTCCACTTT.

V is TRBV7-2 and J is TRBJ2-3; D is perhaps TRBD2 (5 bases). The CDR3 totals 13 residues. The V end was cut by 6 bases, the J end by 5 bases, with 12 bases between. Germline assignment: CDR1 SGHTA and CDR2 FQGNSA. The CDR3 region has the DNA TGTGCCAGCAGACCTAGCTGGGAAGATACGCAGTATTTT. It codes for CASRPSWEDTQYF. Full variable domain (missing parts from reference TRBV7-2 and TRBJ2-3): GAGVSQSPSNKVTEKGKDVELRCDPISGHTALYWYRQSLGQGLEFLIYFQGNSAPDKSGLPSDRFSAERTGGSVSTLTIQRTQQEDSAVYLCASRPSWEDTQYFGPGTRLTVL.

This sequence joins TRBV18 and TRBJ2-2, with 9 bases identical to TRBD1. Looked up from germline, CDR1 is KGHSH and CDR2 is LQKENI. V lost 6 bases and J lost 3; bases outside the gene matches: 5. The CDR3 sequence is 15 residues long. This CDR3 reads CASSTGGFDTGELFF. In DNA form, the CDR3 reads TGTGCCAGCTCGACAGGGGGTTTTGACACCGGGGAGCTGTTTTTT.

The chain's CDR3 is CASRLRPGPEAFF. DNA for the CDR3: TGTGCAAGTCGCTTAAGGCCAGGGCCTGAAGCTTTCTTT. The V gene is TRBV12-2, the J gene TRBJ1-1; TRBD1, the table's D call, was not compared with the DNA. TRBV12-2 is a pseudogene segment. The CDR3 is 13 residues long.

This clone appeared a few times. The genes are TRBV19 and TRBJ2-2; no clear D. V was shortened by 11 bases and J by 9 bases, with 10 bases between the two germline ends. Germline lookup yields CDR1 LNHDA and CDR2 SQIVND (reference sequence). This CDR3 is built from 10 residues. CDR3 in DNA: TGTGCCTCCGCCGGTCGGGAGCTGTTTTTT. Its protein is CASAGRELFF.

The chain combines TRBV7-9 with TRBJ2-3; 11 nucleotides match TRBD2. Looked up from germline, CDR1 is SEHNR and CDR2 is FQNEAQ (reference sequence). The CDR3 is 15 amino acids. V gave up 3 bases and J gave up 7 bases; unmatched junction bases: 6. In DNA, the CDR3 is TGTGCCAGCAGCTTTAGCGGGAGGGTCGGATATACGCAGTATTTT. Protein product: CASSFSGRVGYTQYF.

This rearrangement joins TRBV7-2 to TRBJ2-6; the match to TRBD2 covers 7 bases. Germline loops: CDR1 SGHTA, CDR2 FQGNSA. There are 14 residues in the CDR3. Trimming removed 7 bases from V and 4 bases from J; junction bases left unmatched: 4. Written as DNA, the CDR3 is TGTGCCAGCAAGCGGGGTAGAGGGGCCAACGTCCTGACTTTC. Its translation is CASKRGRGANVLTF.